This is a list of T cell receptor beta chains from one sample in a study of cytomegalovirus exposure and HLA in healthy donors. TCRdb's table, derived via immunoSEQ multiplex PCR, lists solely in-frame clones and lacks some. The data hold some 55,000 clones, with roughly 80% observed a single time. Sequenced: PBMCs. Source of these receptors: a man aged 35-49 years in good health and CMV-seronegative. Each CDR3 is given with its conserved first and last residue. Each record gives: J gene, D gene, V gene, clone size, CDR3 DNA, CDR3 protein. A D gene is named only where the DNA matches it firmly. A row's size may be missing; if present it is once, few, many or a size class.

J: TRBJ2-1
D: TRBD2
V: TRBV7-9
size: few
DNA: TGTGCCAGCAGCCTCTACGGGGGCGGGGGGGATGAGCAGTTCTTC
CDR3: CASSLYGGGGDEQFF

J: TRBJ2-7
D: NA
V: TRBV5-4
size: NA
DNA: TGTGCCAGCAGCTTGGCCGGAGGGATCGAGCAGTACTTC
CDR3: CASSLAGGIEQYF

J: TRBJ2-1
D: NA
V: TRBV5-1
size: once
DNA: TGCGCCAGCAGCTTAGGGGGGGGCTCCTACAATGAGCAGTTCTTC
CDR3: CASSLGGGSYNEQFF

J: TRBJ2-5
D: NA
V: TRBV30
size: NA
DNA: TGTGCCTGGGGCGGGTCAGGAGAGACCCAGTACTTC
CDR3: CAWGGSGETQYF

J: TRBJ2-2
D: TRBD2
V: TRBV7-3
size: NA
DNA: TGTGCCAGCAGCTTAACAGCTAGCGGGGGGACCACCGGGGAGCTGTTTTTT
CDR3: CASSLTASGGTTGELFF

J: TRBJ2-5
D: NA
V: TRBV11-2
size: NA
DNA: TGTGCCAGCAGCCCAAACTGGTCGAGTTCGGGAGAGACCCAGTACTTC
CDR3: CASSPNWSSSGETQYF

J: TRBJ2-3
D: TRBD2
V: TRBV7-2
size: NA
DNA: TGTGCCAGCAGCTTAGTGGCTAGCGGGGGGGCGTCAGATACGCAGTATTTT
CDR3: CASSLVASGGASDTQYF

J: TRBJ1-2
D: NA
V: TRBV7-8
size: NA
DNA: TGTGCCAGCAGCTATCAGCGGGATTATGGCTACACCTTC
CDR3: CASSYQRDYGYTF

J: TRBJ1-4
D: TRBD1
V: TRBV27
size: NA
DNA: TGTGCCAGCAGGGGACAGGGGGCGACTAATGAAAAACTGTTTTTT
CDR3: CASRGQGATNEKLFF

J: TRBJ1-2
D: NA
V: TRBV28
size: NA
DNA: TGTGCCAGCAGGCTGGGGAGGTATGGCTACACCTTC
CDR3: CASRLGRYGYTF

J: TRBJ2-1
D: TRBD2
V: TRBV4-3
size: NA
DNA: TGCGCCAGCAGCCAAGATGAGCTAGCGGGGTGGAATGAGCAGTTCTTC
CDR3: CASSQDELAGWNEQFF

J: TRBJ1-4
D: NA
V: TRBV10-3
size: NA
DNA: TGTGCCATCAGTAGTGAGGGGGATAATGAAAAACTGTTTTTT
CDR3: CAISSEGDNEKLFF

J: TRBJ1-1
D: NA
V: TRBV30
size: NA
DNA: TGTGCCTGGATAGGACAGTTCTCTACTGAAGCTTTCTTT
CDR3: CAWIGQFSTEAFF

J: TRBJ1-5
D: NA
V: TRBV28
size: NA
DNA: TGTGCCAGCAGTCCCGGAAACAGGCGGCATAGCAATCAGCCCCAGCATTTT
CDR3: CASSPGNRRHSNQPQHF

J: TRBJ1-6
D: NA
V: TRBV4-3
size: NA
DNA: TGCGCCAGCAGCAAAGCCCCAACAGTCTATAATTCACCCCTCCACTTT
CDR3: CASSKAPTVYNSPLHF

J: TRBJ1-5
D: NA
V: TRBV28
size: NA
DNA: TGTGCCAGCAGGACGATGGGGAGTCAGCCCCAGCATTTT
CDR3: CASRTMGSQPQHF

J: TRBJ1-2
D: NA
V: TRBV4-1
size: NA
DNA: TGCGCCAGCAGCCAAGATCCGGGCATACAGGGTGGCTACACCTTC
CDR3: CASSQDPGIQGGYTF

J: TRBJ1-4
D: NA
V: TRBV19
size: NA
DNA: TGTGCCAGTAGTAAACAGGGCTCTTATGAAAAACTGTTTTTT
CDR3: CASSKQGSYEKLFF

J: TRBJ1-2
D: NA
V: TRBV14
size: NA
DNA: TGTGCCAGCAGCCAAGATCTTGCGGTATATGGCTACACCTTC
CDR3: CASSQDLAVYGYTF

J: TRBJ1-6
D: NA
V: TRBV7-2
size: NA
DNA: TGTGCCAGCAGCTTGGGCCGACAGAGTTTTAGCTCCTATAATTCACCCCTCCACTTT
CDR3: CASSLGRQSFSSYNSPLHF

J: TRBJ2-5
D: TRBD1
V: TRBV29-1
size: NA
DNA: TGCAGCGTTGCGGACAGGGGGCGCAAGGAGACCCAGTACTTC
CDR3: CSVADRGRKETQYF

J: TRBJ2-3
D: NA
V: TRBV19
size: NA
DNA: TGTGCCAGTAGTATCTCCCTAAGCACAGATACGCAGTATTTT
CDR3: CASSISLSTDTQYF

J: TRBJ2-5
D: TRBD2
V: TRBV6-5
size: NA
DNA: TGTGCCAGCAGTTACTTGACTAGCGGGTTTCAAGAGACCCAGTACTTC
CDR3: CASSYLTSGFQETQYF

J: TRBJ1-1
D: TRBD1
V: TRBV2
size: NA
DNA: TGTGCCAGCAGCTCCGGGACAGGGGGCTCTGATTTCTTT
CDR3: CASSSGTGGSDFF

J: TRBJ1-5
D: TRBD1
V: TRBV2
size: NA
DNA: TGTGCCAGCACCCGGACAGGGGTGAATCAGCCCCAGCATTTT
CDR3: CASTRTGVNQPQHF

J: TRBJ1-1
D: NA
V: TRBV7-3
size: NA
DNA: TGTGCCAGCAGCTTACAGGGTTGGACTGAAGCTTTCTTT
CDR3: CASSLQGWTEAFF

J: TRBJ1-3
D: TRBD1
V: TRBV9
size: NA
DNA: TGTGCCAGCAGCGTAGGGCAGGGGGCATCTGGAAACACCATATATTTT
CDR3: CASSVGQGASGNTIYF

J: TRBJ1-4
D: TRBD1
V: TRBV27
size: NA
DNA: TGTGCCAGCAGTAACACAGGGGAACTGTTTTTT
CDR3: CASSNTGELFF

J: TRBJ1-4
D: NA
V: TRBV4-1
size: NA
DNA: TGCGCCAGCAGCCAAGCATCTCAGGGTGAAAAACTGTTTTTT
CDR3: CASSQASQGEKLFF

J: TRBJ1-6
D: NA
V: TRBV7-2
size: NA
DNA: TGTGCCAGCAGCTTAGGTAGCTCCTATAATTCACCCCTCCACTTT
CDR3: CASSLGSSYNSPLHF

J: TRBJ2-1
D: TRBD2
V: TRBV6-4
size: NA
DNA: TGTGCCAGCAGCGGGGGGGCCTCCTACAATGAGCAGTTCTTC
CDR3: CASSGGASYNEQFF

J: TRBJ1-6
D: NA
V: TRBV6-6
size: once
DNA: TGTGCCAGCAGTTACCGCGCTTGGTCACCCCTCCACTTT
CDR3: CASSYRAWSPLHF

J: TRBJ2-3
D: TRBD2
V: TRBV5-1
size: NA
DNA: TGCGCCAGCAGCTTGGGTTCTAGCGGGGGGTCTAGCACAGATACGCAGTATTTT
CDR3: CASSLGSSGGSSTDTQYF

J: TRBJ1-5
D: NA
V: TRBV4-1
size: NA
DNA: TGCGCCAGCAGCCAAGATCAAGTGCGGGCCGGGAAGCATTTT
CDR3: CASSQDQVRAGKHF

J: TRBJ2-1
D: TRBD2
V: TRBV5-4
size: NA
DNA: TGTGCCAGCAGTCGGACTAGCGGCATCAATGAGCAGTTCTTC
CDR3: CASSRTSGINEQFF

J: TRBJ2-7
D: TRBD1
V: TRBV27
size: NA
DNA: TGTGCCAGCAACCCCCGGGACAGGAGGTACGAGCAGTACTTC
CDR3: CASNPRDRRYEQYF

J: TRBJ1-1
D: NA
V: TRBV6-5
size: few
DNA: TGTGCCAGCAGGTACGGGTTTAGGGGGAACACTGAAGCTTTCTTT
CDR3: CASRYGFRGNTEAFF

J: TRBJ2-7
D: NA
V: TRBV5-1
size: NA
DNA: TGCGCCAGCAGCTTGATTGCCAGGGGCTACGAGCAGTACTTC
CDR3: CASSLIARGYEQYF

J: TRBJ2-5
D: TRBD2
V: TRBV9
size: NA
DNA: TGTGCCAGCAGCGTAGGGAATCTAGCGGGGGTCTTAGAGACCCAGTACTTC
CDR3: CASSVGNLAGVLETQYF

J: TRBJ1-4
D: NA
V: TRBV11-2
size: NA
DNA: TGTGCCAGCAGCCTCCCTATGGGGGGACGTAGGAATGAAAAACTGTTTTTT
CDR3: CASSLPMGGRRNEKLFF

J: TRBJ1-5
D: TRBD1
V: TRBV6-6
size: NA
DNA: TGTGCCAGCAATAGGGACAGGGGTAATCAGCCCCAGCATTTT
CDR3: CASNRDRGNQPQHF

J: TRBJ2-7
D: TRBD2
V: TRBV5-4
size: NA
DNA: TGTGCCAGCAGCTTGGTTTTTCTAGCGGGAGGCTCAACCTACGAGCAGTACTTC
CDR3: CASSLVFLAGGSTYEQYF

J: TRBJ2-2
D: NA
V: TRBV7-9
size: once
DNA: TGTGCCAGCAGCTTACAATCGAACACCGGGGAGCTGTTTTTT
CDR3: CASSLQSNTGELFF

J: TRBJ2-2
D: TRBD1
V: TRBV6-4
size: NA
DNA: TGTGCCAGCAGCGCAATTCCCAGGGGGACCACCGGGGAGCTGTTTTTT
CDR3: CASSAIPRGTTGELFF

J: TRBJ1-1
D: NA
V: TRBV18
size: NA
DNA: TGTGCCAGCTCACCTTTCAGGGGCAGGTACACTGAAGCTTTCTTT
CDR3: CASSPFRGRYTEAFF

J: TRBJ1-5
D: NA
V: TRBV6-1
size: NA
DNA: TGTGCCAGCAGTGATTTCAGAAATCAGCCCCAGCATTTT
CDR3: CASSDFRNQPQHF

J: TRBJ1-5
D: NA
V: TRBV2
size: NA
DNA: TGTGCCAGCAGTGAATGGCAGACAAATAGCAATCAGCCCCAGCATTTT
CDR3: CASSEWQTNSNQPQHF

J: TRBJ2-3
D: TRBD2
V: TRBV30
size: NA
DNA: TGTGCCTGGAGTGTACGGGGGGGTCGCACAGATACGCAGTATTTT
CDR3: CAWSVRGGRTDTQYF

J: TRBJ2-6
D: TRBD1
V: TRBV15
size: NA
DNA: TGTGCCACCAGCAGACGGAAATCTGGGACAGCCAGTATCTCTGGGGCCAACGTCCTGACTTTC
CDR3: CATSRRKSGTASISGANVLTF

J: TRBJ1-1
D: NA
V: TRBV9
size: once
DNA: TGTGCCAGCAGCGTAGGGCAGGGGAACACTGAAGCTTTCTTT
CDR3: CASSVGQGNTEAFF